This T cell receptor beta chain was recorded in a study of T cells in localized non-small cell lung cancer. Trimming removed 6 bases from V and 3 bases from J, with 8 bases in between. Germline V CDR1 and CDR2: SQVTM, ANQGSEA. CDR3 length equals 12 residues. The method was immunoSEQ multiplex PCR; TCRdb's version includes in-frame clones alone and lacks a portion of them. This sample has about 33,000 clones; approximately 87% occur once, and the top ten carry around 4.3%. The rearrangement uses TRBV29-1 and TRBJ2-2; D call uncertain. The clonotype originates from a man aged 35 to 70 with stage I lung adenocarcinoma. Material: peripheral blood, obtained before any cancer treatment. The CDR3 is CSVPRDTGELFF. The CDR3 coding sequence is TGCAGCGTCCCTCGGGACACCGGGGAGCTGTTTTTT.